This TCR beta chain is from a study of tumor and adjacent non-tumor tissue in lung cancer (dated by TCRdb to about 2018). For the study in its entirety: Of the cohort, 11 to 12 patients had adenocarcinoma, 2 had squamous cell carcinoma and 1 had small cell lung cancer. The approximately 15 enrolled patients, of whom approximately 10 were men and 5 were women, were aged about 31 to 85 years and were diagnosed with TNM stage I to III disease. Sequencing generated a total of some 130 million productive TCRbeta reads, averaging approximately 3.8 million reads per sample. Bulk TCRbeta repertoires were compared between lung tumor tissue and matched distant non-tumor lung tissue obtained from more than twelve lung cancer patients. For each patient, one tumor sample and one normal lung sample were taken, giving thirty paired specimens that underwent TCRbeta CDR3 sequencing. Study-wide conclusions, independent of this receptor: Peripheral blood was not sequenced, so blood TCRbeta repertoires were not examined in the lung cancer patients of the study. With only roughly 16 patients in the cohort, the authors noted that larger samples and more detailed clinical data are needed. Younger patients had significantly higher TCR diversity, and higher tumor TCR diversity was associated with shorter overall and disease-free survival. Tumor tissue showed significantly higher TCR diversity (inverse Simpson) than normal lung tissue, at around 460 vs 160 (P = 0.0075, Mann-Whitney U test). Neither the sequencing platform nor unique molecular identifiers are mentioned in the methods. A significantly larger cumulative share of the repertoire was made up by the top 100 clones in normal lung than in tumor tissue.

RNA was extracted from bulk unsorted tissue and checked for quality with a NanoDrop ND-1000 and an Agilent 2100. Donors were newly diagnosed lung cancer patients admitted for thoracic surgery in China between August and November 2014, without prior chemotherapy. Patients with previous radiotherapy or chemotherapy, or with another concurrent cancer, were excluded from the study. Surgical tissue pieces of about 1-2 cm3 were preserved in RNAlater solution and were kept at -80 degrees C until use. V loses 4 bases at its end and J loses 9 bases; junction bases beyond the gene matches: 5. The germline V gene (reference sequence) specifies GTSNPN as CDR1 and SVGIG as CDR2. Counted from cysteine to phenylalanine, this CDR3 has 12 amino acids. Just the 36-base CDR3 DNA is kept, in frame starting at base 1. Library prep was done by multiplex PCR. Sequencing used an Illumina HiSeq 2500. TCRbeta libraries were constructed through three rounds of nested PCR with primers (Table S4) according to protocols adapted from ARM-PCR. Before sequencing, PCR products of 200-500 bp were excised from the gel and purified with the QIAquick gel extraction kit. The paper's data handling went like this. Reads were cleaned with Trimmomatic, merged with FLASH into complete CDR3 sequences, and assigned to V(D)J germline segments with MiTCR. VDJtools was used to compute clonal diversity as the inverse Simpson's index. In-frame sequences lacking a premature stop codon were counted as productive reads. TCRdb took the public reads, trimmed them with fastp at Q25, ran MiXCR for clone calling and kept in-frame beta chains. Every distinct CDR3 protein forms one entry, paired with its most common genes and DNA. These V and J calls are TCRdb output, not the study's own analysis. Counted in this sample were 220,000 or so distinct CDR3 sequences; around 70% of them appeared once. Around 27% of the sample comes from the top ten.

For this clonotype: What antigen it recognizes has not been identified. With a much larger clone just one base away, this may be a read error.

Source material: lung tumor tissue. The sequence is built from TRBV30 and TRBJ1-3; TRBD1 lines up with 8 middle nucleotides. The clonotype originates from a man aged 55 to 70 with non-small cell lung cancer. The CDR3 is CAWIVGTGTIYF. The nucleotide sequence reads TGTGCCTGGATTGTTGGGACAGGCACCATATATTTT.